This record looks at one T cell receptor (beta chain) sequence and its context. The antigen remains unidentified. Primed by a sample-barcoded 5' primer and a J-beta primer mix, a second PCR proceeded for roughly 6 to 12 cycles. TCRdb processed the 5' RACE reads anew with MiXCR; each CDR3 protein has one entry. The repertoire has almost 550,000 distinct CDR3 sequences, 20% to 30% of them found once; the top ten carry roughly 10%. These data are taken from a study of blood T cells in healthy people across ages. Findings and limits, study-wide: Both naive CD4+ cell counts and diversity were greater in long-lived donors than in aged donors.

The CDR3 consists of 13 residues. CDR1 is DFQATT, CDR2 SNEGSKA, per germline (reference sequence). Trimming cost V 3 bases and J 5 bases; bases outside gene matches: 5. These data also featured in a second study, about T cells of mothers and their children. That report adds: Among related mother-child pairs, overlap was slightly higher than in unrelated pairs, though not significantly.

The chain uses TRBV20-1 and TRBJ2-5; 8 bases are shared with TRBD2. This TCR derives from a boy between 10 and 17 years old in good health. The sequencing input was blood. CDR3 in amino acids: CSASYGRAETQYF. The CDR3 coding sequence is TGCAGTGCTAGCTACGGGAGGGCGGAGACCCAGTACTTC.